This T cell receptor beta chain came from a study of metastatic and nonmetastatic thyroid tumors. Across the study: Samples came from malignant and benign thyroid patients, and repertoires were compared across blood and tumor or nodule tissue.

Thyroid surgery was performed in patients who had received no treatment beforehand. This CDR3 contains 13 residues. Trimming removed 9 bases at V and 5 bases at J, with 17 bases between. Worth noting for this clone: Its antigen is undetermined.

In the original processing: Built for papillary thyroid cancer, a distant-metastasis classifier drew on CDR3 differences across clinicopathological groups. MiXCR reprocessed the PCR reads for TCRdb. These V and J calls rely on TCRdb rather than the paper's analysis. The sample has around 15,000 clones, roughly a quarter seen once; the top ten hold approximately 8.4%. Study results and caveats: It was reported that TCR beta diversity was significantly higher in malignant thyroid tumors than benign nodules, in blood and tumor.

Sequenced: tumor tissue. This chain joins TRBV12-3 or TRBV12-4 and TRBJ2-7; D possibly corresponds to TRBD1 (6 bases). The TCR originated in a female donor with papillary thyroid cancer or a benign thyroid nodule (not recorded which). Some clones in this sample may be carry-over from other donors' samples. In nucleotides, the CDR3 is TGTGCCAGTCGCTTCACAGGGAACAACGAGCAGTACTTC. Its translation is CASRFTGNNEQYF.